This TCR beta chain was observed in a study of vaccination effects on CD4 cells after COVID-19. Trimming shortened V by 3 bases and J by 6 bases, and 7 bases separated the two germline ends. Looked up from germline, CDR1 is SNHLY and CDR2 is FYNNEI. The CDR3 spans 12 residues. As regards this clone: Its target is not known. Other DNA sequences in the sample encode the same CDR3.

Following culture for around 9 days, CD4+ T cells were isolated. Using immunoSEQ multiplex PCR, the repertoire was profiled, and TCRdb retains in-frame clones only, with some absent. Seen here are 70,000 or so clones, approximately 80% observed once, and the top ten hold approximately 2%. The rearrangement joins TRBV2 to TRBJ2-3; D unresolved. The source is a human donor who received a COVID-19 vaccine. Here the sequenced sample was CD4+ T cells from PBMCs cultured without peptide, taken before COVID-19 vaccination. The CDR3 coding sequence is TGTGCCAGCAGTGACTCGGCGGATACGCAGTATTTT. Its translation is CASSDSADTQYF. Complete variable domain (other parts from reference TRBV2 and TRBJ2-3): EPEVTQTPSHQVTQMGQEVILRCVPISNHLYFYWYRQILGQKVEFLVSFYNNEISEKSEIFDDQFSVERPDGSNFTLKIRSTKLEDSAMYFCASSDSADTQYFGPGTRLTVL.